The rows below give T cell receptor beta chains drawn from one sample of a study of shared clonotypes between healthy human individuals. Sequenced by immunoSEQ multiplex PCR; TCRdb stores in-frame clones only, minus some. The repertoire has some 2.3 million clones, about 92% of them found once; the top ten carry about 0.37%. The sequencing input was naive CD4+ T cells from PBMCs. The origin of the receptors is a man younger than 35 in good health. Some clones in this sample may be carry-over from other donors' samples. CDR3s include the opening cysteine and the closing phenylalanine or tryptophan. D genes are given only for firm matches. Only some rows state a clone size, as once, few, many or a class for expanded clones.

V gene: TRBV10-3; clone size: -; D gene: TRBD1; J gene: TRBJ2-1; CDR3 DNA: TGTGCCATCAGGCCGGGACAGGGGGCCCAGCCCAATGAGCAGTTCTTC; CDR3 protein: CAIRPGQGAQPNEQFF
V gene: TRBV6-1; clone size: -; D gene: -; J gene: TRBJ2-1; CDR3 DNA: TGTGCCAGCAGTGTCGGGACGCCTCGGCCAGGTGAGCAGTTCTTC; CDR3 protein: CASSVGTPRPGEQFF
V gene: TRBV9; clone size: once; D gene: -; J gene: TRBJ2-5; CDR3 DNA: TGTGCCAGCAGCGTCGGGAACCAAGAGACCCAGTACTTC; CDR3 protein: CASSVGNQETQYF
V gene: TRBV7-2; clone size: once; D gene: -; J gene: TRBJ2-7; CDR3 DNA: TGTGCCAGCAGCTTAGAGCTCCTAGCAGGAGCGTACGAGCAGTACTTC; CDR3 protein: CASSLELLAGAYEQYF
V gene: TRBV7-9; clone size: -; D gene: TRBD1; J gene: TRBJ1-1; CDR3 DNA: TGTGCCAGCAGCCCCCCAGGGGGGCGGGAAGCTTTCTTT; CDR3 protein: CASSPPGGREAFF
V gene: TRBV18; clone size: -; D gene: TRBD2; J gene: TRBJ2-3; CDR3 DNA: TGTGCCAGCTCAACCCTAGCGGGAGTCGGAGATACGCAGTATTTT; CDR3 protein: CASSTLAGVGDTQYF
V gene: TRBV28; clone size: -; D gene: TRBD1; J gene: TRBJ2-7; CDR3 DNA: TGTGCCACACAGGGGAATTCTATCTACGAGCAGTACTTC; CDR3 protein: CATQGNSIYEQYF
V gene: TRBV7-3; clone size: -; D gene: TRBD2; J gene: TRBJ2-3; CDR3 DNA: TGTGCCAGCAGCTTAAAGGGCGGGAGGGCCTCGGGCACAGATACGCAGTATTTT; CDR3 protein: CASSLKGGRASGTDTQYF
V gene: TRBV6-6; clone size: -; D gene: TRBD2; J gene: TRBJ2-2; CDR3 DNA: TGTGCCAGCAGTGGGACTAGCGGGAGAACGCCCGGGGAGCTGTTTTTT; CDR3 protein: CASSGTSGRTPGELFF
V gene: TRBV6-5; clone size: once; D gene: -; J gene: TRBJ2-3; CDR3 DNA: TGTGCCAGCAGTCCTGGACCTGCAGATACGCAGTATTTT; CDR3 protein: CASSPGPADTQYF
V gene: TRBV5-1; clone size: -; D gene: -; J gene: TRBJ2-7; CDR3 DNA: TGCGCCAGCAGCACCGCCGGGAGCGAGCAGTACTTC; CDR3 protein: CASSTAGSEQYF
V gene: TRBV7-3; clone size: few; D gene: TRBD2; J gene: TRBJ2-1; CDR3 DNA: TGTGCCAGCAGCCGACTAGCGGGCTCCTACAATGAGCAGTTCTTC; CDR3 protein: CASSRLAGSYNEQFF
V gene: TRBV5-1; clone size: -; D gene: -; J gene: TRBJ1-5; CDR3 DNA: TGCGCCAGCAGCCACCCAATGGGAGGGGCCAGCAATCAGCCCCAGCATTTT; CDR3 protein: CASSHPMGGASNQPQHF
V gene: TRBV6-1; clone size: -; D gene: TRBD1; J gene: TRBJ1-3; CDR3 DNA: TGTGCCAGCACAACAGGGACAGCAGGAAACACCATATATTTT; CDR3 protein: CASTTGTAGNTIYF